A selection of T cell receptor beta chains follows, all from one sample in a study of CD4 T cell repertoires in COVID-19. Produced via immunoSEQ multiplex PCR; TCRdb's table is partial and in-frame only. The sample includes 20,000 or so clones, about 93% seen only once; the top ten take approximately 0.7%. The sample was circulating follicular helper CD4+ T cells (cTfh) from blood, taken before the COVID-19 pandemic. The source of these receptors is a human donor who had COVID-19. Both conserved end residues are part of each CDR3. The D gene is left open where the match is weak. A row's size may be missing; if present it is once, few, many or a size class.

cdr3_nt	cdr3_aa	v_call	j_call	clone_size	d_call
TGTGCCAGCAGCTCAGAAGGGCTGCGAAGGGGTGAGACCCAGTACTTC	CASSSEGLRRGETQYF	TRBV5-4	TRBJ2-5	few	NA
TGTGCCATCGTGTCAACCGAGGGCACTGAAGCTTTCTTT	CAIVSTEGTEAFF	TRBV10-3	TRBJ1-1	NA	NA
TGTGCCACCAATCCGGGGGGAAACACCATATATTTT	CATNPGGNTIYF	TRBV28	TRBJ1-3	few	NA
TGTGCCAGCAGTGACGCGACCGGGACAGGAAACAATGAGCAGTTCTTC	CASSDATGTGNNEQFF	TRBV25-1	TRBJ2-1	NA	TRBD1
TGTGCCAGCAGCCAAGCGGACAGACTCCATATGGGCTACACCTTC	CASSQADRLHMGYTF	TRBV4-2	TRBJ1-2	NA	NA
TGCAGTGCTGGAGGTATTATTGAAGCTTTCTTT	CSAGGIIEAFF	TRBV20-1	TRBJ1-1	NA	NA
TGTGCCAGCAGGACTTTGGGTACTAACTACGAGCAGTACTTC	CASRTLGTNYEQYF	TRBV6-5	TRBJ2-7	NA	NA
TGTGCCAGCAGCTTAGGGGGACTAGCTGACACAGATACGCAGTATTTT	CASSLGGLADTDTQYF	TRBV7-2	TRBJ2-3	NA	TRBD2
TGTGCCAGCAGCCCAGACAGGTTCAAAGCTTTCTTT	CASSPDRFKAFF	TRBV7-2	TRBJ1-1	NA	NA
TGTGCCAGCAGCTTGGGGACTAAAGAGACCCAGTACTTC	CASSLGTKETQYF	TRBV7-8	TRBJ2-5	NA	TRBD2
TGTGCCAACAGGGTCCACAATGAGCAGTTCTTC	CANRVHNEQFF	TRBV30	TRBJ2-1	NA	NA
TGTGCCATCACGGACAGGTCGTTAGATGGCTACACCTTC	CAITDRSLDGYTF	TRBV6-1	TRBJ1-2	NA	TRBD1
TGTGCCAGTAGTACGATGGGACAGGGGGGAACTGAAGCTTTCTTT	CASSTMGQGGTEAFF	TRBV19	TRBJ1-1	NA	TRBD1
TGTGCCAGCAGCTTGGACCCAGGGGCGTCTGGAAACACCATATATTTT	CASSLDPGASGNTIYF	TRBV5-5	TRBJ1-3	NA	NA
TGTGCCAGCAGTTTACTCCTAGCGGGGGTGAATGAGCAGTTCTTC	CASSLLLAGVNEQFF	TRBV27	TRBJ2-1	NA	TRBD2
TGTGCCAGCAGCAAAGGGGTGAGGTTACAGGGCAATTCACCCCTCCACTTT	CASSKGVRLQGNSPLHF	TRBV21-1	TRBJ1-6	NA	NA
TGTGCCACCCGGGGAATGAATGAGCAGTTCTTC	CATRGMNEQFF	TRBV7-2	TRBJ2-1	NA	NA
TGTGCCAGCAGGGGGAGCGGGAGGGGAGAGACCCAGTACTTC	CASRGSGRGETQYF	TRBV6-1	TRBJ2-5	NA	TRBD2
TGTGCCAGCTCCGGGGAGGGCAATCAGCCCCAGCATTTT	CASSGEGNQPQHF	TRBV2	TRBJ1-5	few	NA
TGTGCCAGCAGCGAACGACAGAGGATGAACACTGAAGCTTTCTTT	CASSERQRMNTEAFF	TRBV7-8	TRBJ1-1	NA	NA
TGTGCCAGCTCACCTCAACAGGGAAGGTCTTCAGGGGAGCTGTTTTTT	CASSPQQGRSSGELFF	TRBV18	TRBJ2-2	NA	NA
TGTGCCAGCAGTGTTATCAGGGTGACGGCTAACTATGGCTACACCTTC	CASSVIRVTANYGYTF	TRBV2	TRBJ1-2	NA	NA
TGTGCCAGCAGCTTAACCCGGCTCGCCGGGGACGAGCAGTACTTC	CASSLTRLAGDEQYF	TRBV7-2	TRBJ2-7	NA	NA
TGTGCCAGCTCAAAGGATTTGCAGGTTCTATGGGGCTACACCTTC	CASSKDLQVLWGYTF	TRBV18	TRBJ1-2	NA	NA
TGTGCCAGCAGTTCCCTACTTGGTCGGGAGCAGTTCTTC	CASSSLLGREQFF	TRBV7-3	TRBJ2-1	NA	NA